This T cell receptor beta chain was sequenced during a study of CXCR3-negative and CXCR3-positive naive CD8 T cells. Libraries were UMI-labeled 5' RACE TRB cDNA. TCRdb reprocessed the 5' RACE reads, with one entry per CDR3 protein and no DNA. The sample includes under 90,000 distinct CDR3 sequences. CD45RO-CCR7+CD27+CD95- was the phenotype of naive CD8+ T cells. In the case of this clonotype: What it binds is not known.

The CDR3 has 17 residues. CDR1 and CDR2 (germline): MDHEN, SYDVKM. Overall study results and limits: The study found more hydrophobic TRB CDR3s in CXCR3-positive naive cells than in CXCR3-negative naive cells. CXCR3 levels fell partly with cryopreservation; most assays relied on fresh PBMCs. Similar TRBV-TRBJ usage was seen in naive cells (both CXCR3-negative and CXCR3-positive), but memory cells differed. For memory CD8+ cells diversity was much lower, but both naive subsets had comparably high diversity.

Specimen: naive CXCR3+ CD8+ T cells from blood. The sample's subset: CD45RO-CCR7+CD27+CD95- naive CD8+ T cells expressing CXCR3 (TNR3+). The rearrangement uses TRBV28 and TRBJ1-2. The source of this sequence is a human donor in good health. Some clones in this sample may be carry-over from other donors' samples. The CDR3 reads CASSPRVRGWGVYGYTF.